Each of the 11 T cell receptor beta chains below was sequenced from the same sample in a study of vaccination effects on CD4 cells after COVID-19. No antigens are known for them. Sequencing was preceded by expansion of antigen-specific CD4+ T cells with viral peptide pools in the ViraFEST assay. Isolation of CD4+ T cells took place after 10 days of culture. Vaccine recipients had no previous SARS-CoV-2 infection; their nucleocapsid antibodies were negative. Repertoires were generated with immunoSEQ multiplex PCR, while TCRdb's copy carries only in-frame clones and drops some. The sample carries 41,000 or so clones, around 67% recorded once. The specimen was CD4+ T cells from PBMCs cultured with HCoV-OC43 spike peptides, collected before COVID-19 vaccination. Subset specified: HCoV-OC43 spike overlapping peptide pool stimulation. All receptors derive from a human donor who received a COVID-19 vaccine.

The gene calls are TRBV7-8 and TRBJ2-3; TRBD2 agrees at 10 bases. V was pared by 1 base and J by 0 bases, with 1 base of the junction left unmatched. CDR1 and CDR2 (germline): SGHVS, FQNEAQ. This CDR3 contains 16 residues. This CDR3 is CASSLGLAGSTDTQYF. DNA for the CDR3: TGTGCCAGCAGCTTAGGACTAGCGGGTAGCACAGATACGCAGTATTTT.

The rearrangement joins TRBV5-7 to TRBJ2-7; D ambiguous. TRBV5-7 is identified as an open reading frame with a role that is uncertain. The CDR3 spans 14 residues. V shed 4 bases and J shed 6 bases, with 17 bases lying between them. CDR3 coding DNA: TGTGCCAGCAGCACAGACACTTGGCCGGGCGAGCAGTACTTC. As protein: CASSTDTWPGEQYF.

This chain joins TRBV21-1 and TRBJ2-5. TRBV21-1 is an annotated pseudogene. The CDR3 totals 13 residues. Here the CDR3 reads CASRMGGPETQYF. Written as DNA, the CDR3 is TGTGCCAGCAGGATGGGCGGCCCAGAGACCCAGTACTTC.

The chain couples TRBV7-6 to TRBJ1-1; TRBD1 matches 8 bases. The V segment lost 0 bases and the J segment 4 bases; nucleotides outside the gene matches: 7. The CDR3 has 16 amino acids. From germline, CDR1 is SGHVS and CDR2 FNYEAQ. CDR3 coding DNA: TGTGCCAGCAGCTTAGCTCGAGACAGGGGAGGCACTGAAGCTTTCTTT. Translation gives CASSLARDRGGTEAFF.

The V and J genes are TRBV3-1 (or the pseudogene TRBV3-2) and TRBJ2-1, with D possibly TRBD2 on 5 matching bases. CDR1 is LGHDT, CDR2 YNNKEL, per germline (reference sequence). The CDR3 is made up of 17 amino acids. Trimming stripped 1 base from V and 9 bases from J, with 22 bases between. The DNA for the CDR3 is TGTGCCAGCAGCCAAGCTGGACTGGGAAGTCTAGTGGGTGAGCAGTTCTTC. Encoded protein: CASSQAGLGSLVGEQFF.

CDR3 in amino acids: CASSVGGGRDNEQFF. The CDR3 DNA sequence: TGTGCCAGCAGCGTAGGAGGAGGGAGGGACAATGAGCAGTTCTTC. The rearrangement joins TRBV9 to TRBJ2-1, with 7 bases fitting TRBD2. The length of the CDR3 is 15 residues. The V gene end was trimmed by 0 bases and the J gene end by 5 bases; junction bases not matched to a gene: 5. Germline-derived CDR1 and CDR2 are SGDLS and YYNGEE.

This clone was seen many times. The V and J genes are TRBV19 and TRBJ2-1; D could derive from TRBD1 or TRBD2 (5 bases each). Deletions cut 5 bases from V and 10 bases from J, with 15 bases between. The CDR3 spans 13 residues. Germline V lookup: CDR1 LNHDA, CDR2 SQIVND (reference sequence). CDR3: CASSHRGPREQFF. CDR3 nucleotide sequence: TGTGCCAGTAGTCACCGGGGCCCTAGGGAGCAGTTCTTC.

This clone has a single count. V and J are TRBV18 and TRBJ2-3; TRBD2 matches 11 bases. Trimming at V came to 5 bases and at J to 3 bases, leaving 4 bases not matched to a gene. CDR1 and CDR2 (germline): KGHSH, LQKENI. The CDR3 consists of 15 residues. CDR3 in DNA: TGTGCCAGCTCAGCTACTAGCGGGAGAACAGATACGCAGTATTTT. It codes for CASSATSGRTDTQYF. The full variable domain, its missing parts supplied by reference TRBV18 and TRBJ2-3, is NAGVMQNPRHLVRRRGQEARLRCSPMKGHSHVYWYRQLPEEGLKFMVYLQKENIIDESGMPKERFSAEFPKEGPSILRIQQVVRGDSAAYFCASSATSGRTDTQYFGPGTRLTVL.

This chain's CDR3 is CASSTQTGAGEKLFF. Here the CDR3 DNA reads TGTGCCAGCAGCACCCAGACAGGGGCAGGAGAAAAACTGTTTTTT. The V and J genes are TRBV5-4 and TRBJ1-4; 8 bases map to TRBD1. Unmatched junction bases numbered 10, after V lost 4 bases and J lost 8 bases. The CDR3 sequence is 15 residues long. CDR1 and CDR2 (germline): SGHNT, YYREEE (reference sequence).

This clone was seen more than once but under ten times. This rearrangement joins TRBV14 to TRBJ1-4; D perhaps matches TRBD1 (6 bases). Per germline, CDR1 SGHDN and CDR2 FVKESK. This CDR3 contains 14 residues. Deletions cut 2 bases from V and 10 bases from J, with 14 bases between. The CDR3 coding sequence is TGTGCCAGCAGCCAATTGGGGGGCGCAGGAAAACTGTTTTTT. Translating it yields CASSQLGGAGKLFF.

The genes are TRBV30 and TRBJ1-1, with D unresolved. This CDR3 is 15 amino acids long. Trimming shortened V by 4 bases and J by 0 bases, and 15 bases separated the two germline ends. The germline V gene has CDR1 GTSNPN and CDR2 SVGIG (reference sequence). This CDR3 reads CAWTQTGDMNTEAFF. The CDR3 coding sequence is TGTGCCTGGACCCAGACCGGCGACATGAACACTGAAGCTTTCTTT.